This T cell receptor beta chain derives from a study of cytomegalovirus exposure and HLA in healthy donors. Healthy bone marrow donors supplied every sample. At sampling all donors were nominally healthy, likely with unrecorded immune exposures. Germline V CDR1 and CDR2: MNHEY, SVGAGI. V gave up 6 bases and J gave up 8 bases; unmatched junction bases: 6. There are 12 residues in the CDR3. General study findings and limits: Analyses of presence/absence relied on an assumption of roughly uniform sequencing depth across donors.

Primers included in the PCR were 60 Vbeta and 13 Jbeta primers. Produced via immunoSEQ multiplex PCR; TCRdb's table is partial and in-frame only. The table lists more than 100,000 clones, under 70% of them singletons. Remarks on this clone: Its specificity is not known.

J is TRBJ1-2 and V is TRBV6-5; 7 nucleotides match TRBD1. The specimen sequenced was PBMCs. The sequence was obtained from a man aged 18 to 29 in good health and CMV-seronegative. The CDR3 here is CASSYRGEGYTF. Written as DNA, the CDR3 is TGTGCCAGCAGCTACAGGGGCGAGGGCTACACCTTC.